This T cell receptor beta chain originates from a study of blood T cell repertoires in COVID-19. Overall study: T cells, B-cell-depleted T cells, or PBMCs supplied cDNA or gDNA.

The protocol was immunoSEQ multiplex PCR, while the TCRdb copy is restricted to in-frame clones and leaves out a portion. This table holds 170,000 or so clones, 86% found once. The CDR3 runs to 14 residues. Germline V gene data show CDR1 as SGHTS and CDR2 as YDEGEE. Trimming removed 4 bases from V and 5 bases from J, with 13 bases in between. The sequence was collected from a man in his fifties or sixties with active or convalescent COVID-19. The sample taken for sequencing was peripheral blood. The V call is TRBV5-8, the J call TRBJ1-5; D is unclear. The CDR3 DNA is TGTGCCAGCAGCCTCGCGGAATTAGATCAGCCCCAGCATTTT. It encodes CASSLAELDQPQHF.